This is a list of T cell receptor beta chains from one sample in a study of cytomegalovirus exposure and HLA in healthy donors. The method was immunoSEQ multiplex PCR; TCRdb's version includes in-frame clones alone and lacks a portion of them. The sample has under 120,000 clones, around 70% seen once. Specimen: PBMCs. The receptors stem from a man aged 40-55 years in good health and CMV-seropositive. Both conserved end residues are part of each CDR3. The D gene is left open where the match is weak.

V: TRBV29-1; D: -; J: TRBJ1-1; DNA: TGCAGCGTTGAGTCCGCGGACACTGAAGCTTTCTTT; CDR3: CSVESADTEAFF
V: TRBV5-5; D: TRBD1; J: TRBJ1-2; DNA: TGTGCCAGCAGCTTGGCCGGGACAGGGTACAGCTATGGCTACACCTTC; CDR3: CASSLAGTGYSYGYTF
V: TRBV18; D: -; J: TRBJ1-1; DNA: TGTGCCAGCTCACGAAGGCGCGGGAGTAATGAAGCTTTCTTT; CDR3: CASSRRRGSNEAFF
V: TRBV7-9; D: TRBD1; J: TRBJ1-5; DNA: TGTGCCAGCAGCTGGGGGGACAGTAATCAGCCCCAGCATTTT; CDR3: CASSWGDSNQPQHF
V: TRBV28; D: -; J: TRBJ1-4; DNA: TGTGCCAGCAGTCGCGACACGAATGAAAAACTGTTTTTT; CDR3: CASSRDTNEKLFF
V: TRBV4-1; D: -; J: TRBJ1-5; DNA: TGCGCCAGCAGCCAAGATCAAAATCAGCCCCAGCATTTT; CDR3: CASSQDQNQPQHF
V: TRBV6-5; D: TRBD1; J: TRBJ2-3; DNA: TGTGCCAGCAGTTATACAGGGGGCCTTAGCACAGATACGCAGTATTTT; CDR3: CASSYTGGLSTDTQYF
V: TRBV5-1; D: TRBD1; J: TRBJ1-1; DNA: TGCGCCAGCTCGCGACAGGGGGACACTGAAGCTTTCTTT; CDR3: CASSRQGDTEAFF
V: TRBV6-4; D: -; J: TRBJ1-4; DNA: TGTGCCAGCAGCAGGACAACTAATGAAAAACTGTTTTTT; CDR3: CASSRTTNEKLFF
V: TRBV6-5; D: TRBD2; J: TRBJ2-7; DNA: TGTGCCAGCAGCTACTCGGGGGGTTCCTACGAGCAGTACTTC; CDR3: CASSYSGGSYEQYF
V: TRBV7-2; D: -; J: TRBJ1-5; DNA: TGTGCCAGCAGCTTAGCAGGGGGCAATCAGCCCCAGCATTTT; CDR3: CASSLAGGNQPQHF